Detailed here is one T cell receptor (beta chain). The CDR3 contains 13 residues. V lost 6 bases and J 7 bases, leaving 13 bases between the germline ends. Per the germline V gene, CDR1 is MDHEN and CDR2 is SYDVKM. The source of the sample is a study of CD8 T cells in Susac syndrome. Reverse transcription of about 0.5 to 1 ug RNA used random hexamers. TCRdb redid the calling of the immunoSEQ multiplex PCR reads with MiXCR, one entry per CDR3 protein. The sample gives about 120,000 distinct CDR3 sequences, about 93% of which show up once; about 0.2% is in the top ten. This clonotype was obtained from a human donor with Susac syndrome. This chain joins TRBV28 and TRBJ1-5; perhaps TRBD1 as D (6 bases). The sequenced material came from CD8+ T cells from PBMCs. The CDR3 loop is CASRPNRAQPQHF. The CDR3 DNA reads TGTGCCAGCAGGCCGAACAGGGCCCAGCCCCAGCATTTT. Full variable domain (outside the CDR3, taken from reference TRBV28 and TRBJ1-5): DVKVTQSSRYLVKRTGEKVFLECVQDMDHENMFWYRQDPGLGLRLIYFSYDVKMKEKGDIPEGYSVSREKKERFSLILESASTNQTSMYLCASRPNRAQPQHFGDGTRLSIL.